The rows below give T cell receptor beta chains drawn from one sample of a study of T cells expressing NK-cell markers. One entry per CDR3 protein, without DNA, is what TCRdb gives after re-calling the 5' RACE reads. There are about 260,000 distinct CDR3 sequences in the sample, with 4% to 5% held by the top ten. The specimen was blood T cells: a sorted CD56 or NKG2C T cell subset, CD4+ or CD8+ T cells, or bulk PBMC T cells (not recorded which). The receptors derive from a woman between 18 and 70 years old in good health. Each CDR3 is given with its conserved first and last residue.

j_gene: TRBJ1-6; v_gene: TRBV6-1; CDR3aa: CATRTGGNSPLHF
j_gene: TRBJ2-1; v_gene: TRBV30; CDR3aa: CAWSAVGSEQFF
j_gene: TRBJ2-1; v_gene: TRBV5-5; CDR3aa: CASSGTGAYNEQFF
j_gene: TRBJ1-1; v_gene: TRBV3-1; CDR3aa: CASSYGQGAEAFF
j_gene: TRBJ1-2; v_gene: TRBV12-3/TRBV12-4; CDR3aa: CASSFQGANYGYTF
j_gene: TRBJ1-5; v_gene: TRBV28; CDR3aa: CASIPTGSNQPQHF
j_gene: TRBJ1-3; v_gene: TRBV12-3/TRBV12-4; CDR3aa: CASSWTDRGRRGFTIYF
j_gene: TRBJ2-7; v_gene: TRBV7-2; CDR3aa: CASSLGLADLYEQYF
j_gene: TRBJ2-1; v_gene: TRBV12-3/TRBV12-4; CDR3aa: CASSLAQFNNEQFF
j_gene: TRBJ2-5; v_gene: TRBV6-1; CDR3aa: CASTQRLGEETQYF
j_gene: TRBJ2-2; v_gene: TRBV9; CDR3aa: CASSQLAGLFF
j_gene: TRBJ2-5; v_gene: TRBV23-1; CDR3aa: CASSRPGQGGQETQYF
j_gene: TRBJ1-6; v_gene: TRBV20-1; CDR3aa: CSARGPAGASPLHF
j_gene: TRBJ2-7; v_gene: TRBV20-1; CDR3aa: CSARDGYRVNYEQYF
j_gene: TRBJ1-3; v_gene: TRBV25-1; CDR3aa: CASSDWSGQISGNTIYF
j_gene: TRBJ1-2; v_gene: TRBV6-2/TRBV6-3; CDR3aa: CASSSPGRGYTF
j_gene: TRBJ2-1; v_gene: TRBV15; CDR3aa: CATSKQRDSYNEQFF
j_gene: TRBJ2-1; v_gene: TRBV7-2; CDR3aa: CASSPDPNIANEQFF
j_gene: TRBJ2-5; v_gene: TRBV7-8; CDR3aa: CASSLGVYTLGTQYF
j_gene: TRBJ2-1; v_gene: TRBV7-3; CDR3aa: CASSVGPYNEQFF
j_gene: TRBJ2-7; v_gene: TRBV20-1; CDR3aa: CSARAGAAEQYF
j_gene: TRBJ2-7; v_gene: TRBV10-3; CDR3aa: CAISGRVAGLHEQYF
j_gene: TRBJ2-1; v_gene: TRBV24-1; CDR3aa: CATSDSVSGTEDEQFF
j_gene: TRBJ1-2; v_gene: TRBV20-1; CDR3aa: CSARGTGPDVGYGYTF
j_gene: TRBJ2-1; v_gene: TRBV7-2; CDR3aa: CASSRRTSGYNEQFF
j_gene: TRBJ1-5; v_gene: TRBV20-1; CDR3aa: CSATPGQGGQPQHF
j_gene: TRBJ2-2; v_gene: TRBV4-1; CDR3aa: CASSQKGGANTGELFF
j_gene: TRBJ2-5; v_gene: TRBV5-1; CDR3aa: CASTNGAGETQYF
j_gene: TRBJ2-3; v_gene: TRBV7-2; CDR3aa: CAGGFTDTQYF
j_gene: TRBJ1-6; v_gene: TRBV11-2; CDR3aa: CASSLQGIPSARSSYNSPLHF
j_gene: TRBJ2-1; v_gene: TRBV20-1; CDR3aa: CSARDHGYNEQFF
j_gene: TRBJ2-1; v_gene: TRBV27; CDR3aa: CASSFDWQVIYNEQFF
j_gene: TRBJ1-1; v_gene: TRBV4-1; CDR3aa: CASSQEAGWAFF
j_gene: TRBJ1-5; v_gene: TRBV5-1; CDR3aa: CACSFTGDNQPQHF
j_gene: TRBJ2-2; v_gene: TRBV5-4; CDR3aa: CASSSGSTYYTGELFF
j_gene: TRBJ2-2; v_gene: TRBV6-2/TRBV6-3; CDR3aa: CASSYSRRGTGELFF
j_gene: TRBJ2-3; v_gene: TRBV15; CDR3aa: CATTTQRATDTQYF
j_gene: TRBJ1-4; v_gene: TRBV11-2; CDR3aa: CASSLWRGFGEKLFF
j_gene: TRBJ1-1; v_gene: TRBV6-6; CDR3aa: CASSHGLGAQAFF
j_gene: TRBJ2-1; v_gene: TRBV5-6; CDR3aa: CASSTDRNNEQFF
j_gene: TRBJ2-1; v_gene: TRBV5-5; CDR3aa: CASSLRVTGLNEQFF
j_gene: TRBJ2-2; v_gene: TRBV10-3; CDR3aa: CAISESTVVGELFF
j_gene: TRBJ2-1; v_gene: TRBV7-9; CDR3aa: CASSLYRPSSYNEQFF
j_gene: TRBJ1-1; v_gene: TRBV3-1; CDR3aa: CASSSHTGNTEAFF
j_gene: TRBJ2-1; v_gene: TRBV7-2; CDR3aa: CASSLASGHYNEQFF
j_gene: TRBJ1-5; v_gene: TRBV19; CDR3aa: CASSSGAATNQPQHF
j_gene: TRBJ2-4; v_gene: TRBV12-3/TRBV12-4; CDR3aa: CASSFAGVYIQYF
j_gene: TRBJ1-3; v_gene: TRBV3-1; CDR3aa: CASSQGIFTIYF
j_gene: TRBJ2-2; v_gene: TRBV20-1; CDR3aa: CSARDGRGNTGELFF
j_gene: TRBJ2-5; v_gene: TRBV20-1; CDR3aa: CSAPGQMGETQYF
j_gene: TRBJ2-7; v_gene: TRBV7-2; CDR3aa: CASKGYSTYEQYF
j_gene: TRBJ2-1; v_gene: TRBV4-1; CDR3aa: CASSPTGNLAGGPWTYNEQFF